This T cell receptor (beta chain) was recovered during a study of human T cells and chemical hapten exposure. The study, taken as a whole, reports: No shift was seen in TCRs above 1 in 1000 frequency with DPC sensitization.

This CDR3 contains 13 residues. V lost 5 bases and J lost 6, with 12 bases in between. Germline V gives CDR1 LGHDT, CDR2 YNNKEL (reference sequence). On this clonotype: The antigen is undetermined.

The sample's time point: pre-sensitization, week 0. Treatment denoted: therapeutic diphenylcyclopropenone sensitization with weekly scalp DPC. TCRdb reanalysed the RACE reads using MiXCR and keeps one entry per CDR3 protein. The sample consists of 380,000 or so distinct CDR3 sequences, roughly 6% of them appearing once. The specimen comprised whole blood, sampled in connection with sensitization to the hapten diphenylcyclopropenone (DPC). This chain links TRBV3-1 with TRBJ2-3; D tentatively fits TRBD1 or TRBD2 (6 bases each). The sequence derives from a woman between 18 and 29 years old with alopecia areata. Some clones in this sample may be carry-over from other donors' samples. The CDR3 DNA reads TGTGCCAGCAGCTCCCTGGGGGGCGATACGCAGTATTTT. Its protein product is CASSSLGGDTQYF.